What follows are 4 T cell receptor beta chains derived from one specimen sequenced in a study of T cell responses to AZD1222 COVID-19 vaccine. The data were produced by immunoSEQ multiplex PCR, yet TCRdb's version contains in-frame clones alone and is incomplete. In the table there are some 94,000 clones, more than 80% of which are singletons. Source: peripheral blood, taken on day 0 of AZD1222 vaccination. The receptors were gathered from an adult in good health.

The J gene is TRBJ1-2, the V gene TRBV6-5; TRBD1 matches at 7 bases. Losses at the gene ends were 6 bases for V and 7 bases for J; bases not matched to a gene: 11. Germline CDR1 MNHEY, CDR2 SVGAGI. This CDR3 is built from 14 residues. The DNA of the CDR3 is TGTGCCAGCAGACCCGGGACAGCTCAATCTGGCTACACCTTC. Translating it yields CASRPGTAQSGYTF.

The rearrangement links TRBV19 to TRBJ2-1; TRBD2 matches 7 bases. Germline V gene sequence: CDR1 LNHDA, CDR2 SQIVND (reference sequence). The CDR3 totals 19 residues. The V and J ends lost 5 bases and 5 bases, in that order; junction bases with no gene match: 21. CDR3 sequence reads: CASSASGGFGNTWNNEQFF. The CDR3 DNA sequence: TGTGCCAGTAGTGCCTCGGGAGGCTTTGGAAACACTTGGAACAATGAGCAGTTCTTC.

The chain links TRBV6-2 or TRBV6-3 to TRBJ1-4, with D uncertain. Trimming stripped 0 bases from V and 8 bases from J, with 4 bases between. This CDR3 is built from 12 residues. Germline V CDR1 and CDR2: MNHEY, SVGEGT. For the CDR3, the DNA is TGTGCCAGCAGTTACTCCGCAGAAAAACTGTTTTTT. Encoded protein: CASSYSAEKLFF.

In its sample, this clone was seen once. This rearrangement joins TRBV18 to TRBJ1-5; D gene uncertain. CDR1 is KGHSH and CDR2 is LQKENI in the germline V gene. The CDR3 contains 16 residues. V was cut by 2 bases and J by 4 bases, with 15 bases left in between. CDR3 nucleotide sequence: TGTGCCAGCTCACCAGAGACACCCACCTCTAATCAGCCCCAGCATTTT. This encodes CASSPETPTSNQPQHF.